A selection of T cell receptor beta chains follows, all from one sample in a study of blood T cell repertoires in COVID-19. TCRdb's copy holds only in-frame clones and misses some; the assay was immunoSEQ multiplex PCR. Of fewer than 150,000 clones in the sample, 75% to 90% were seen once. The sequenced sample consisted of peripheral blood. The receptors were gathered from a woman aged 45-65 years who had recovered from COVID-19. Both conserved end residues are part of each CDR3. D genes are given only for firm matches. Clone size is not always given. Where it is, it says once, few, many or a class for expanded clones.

cdr3_aa: CASSAQGARQSYEQYF; cdr3_nt: TGTGCCAGCAGTGCACAGGGGGCGCGACAATCCTACGAGCAGTACTTC; d_call: TRBD1; v_call: TRBV2; j_call: TRBJ2-7; clone_size: once
cdr3_aa: CASSPTGGNTEAFF; cdr3_nt: TGTGCCAGCAGCCCCACGGGGGGGAACACTGAAGCTTTCTTT; d_call: NA; v_call: TRBV11-3; j_call: TRBJ1-1; clone_size: few
cdr3_aa: CASSPAWWTQETQYF; cdr3_nt: TGTGCCAGCAGCCCAGCCTGGTGGACTCAAGAGACCCAGTACTTC; d_call: NA; v_call: TRBV7-9; j_call: TRBJ2-5; clone_size: NA
cdr3_aa: CASSYTWTSGRSYEQYF; cdr3_nt: TGTGCCAGCAGTTACACCTGGACTAGCGGGAGATCCTACGAGCAGTACTTC; d_call: TRBD2; v_call: TRBV6-2/TRBV6-3; j_call: TRBJ2-7; clone_size: NA
cdr3_aa: CASSSGLAGYNEQFF; cdr3_nt: TGTGCCAGCTCTTCCGGACTAGCGGGGTACAATGAGCAGTTCTTC; d_call: TRBD2; v_call: TRBV18; j_call: TRBJ2-1; clone_size: NA
cdr3_aa: CSVDTFFGANYGYTF; cdr3_nt: TGCAGCGTTGATACGTTTTTCGGAGCTAACTATGGCTACACCTTC; d_call: NA; v_call: TRBV29-1; j_call: TRBJ1-2; clone_size: NA
cdr3_aa: CASSLEVADTQYF; cdr3_nt: TGTGCCAGCAGCTTAGAGGTAGCGGATACGCAGTATTTT; d_call: NA; v_call: TRBV7-2; j_call: TRBJ2-3; clone_size: NA
cdr3_aa: CASSRRLAEYNEQFF; cdr3_nt: TGTGCCAGCAGCCGCCGACTAGCGGAGTACAATGAGCAGTTCTTC; d_call: TRBD2; v_call: TRBV7-2; j_call: TRBJ2-1; clone_size: NA
cdr3_aa: CASSLDQATRGYTF; cdr3_nt: TGTGCCAGCAGCTTAGATCAAGCAACGCGGGGCTACACCTTC; d_call: NA; v_call: TRBV7-2; j_call: TRBJ1-2; clone_size: NA
cdr3_aa: CAWPRDRGFIYEQYF; cdr3_nt: TGTGCCTGGCCCAGGGACAGGGGATTTATCTACGAGCAGTACTTC; d_call: TRBD1; v_call: TRBV30; j_call: TRBJ2-7; clone_size: NA
cdr3_aa: CASSPGLAYEQYF; cdr3_nt: TGTGCCAGCAGCCCAGGGTTAGCCTACGAGCAGTACTTC; d_call: NA; v_call: TRBV4-2; j_call: TRBJ2-7; clone_size: NA
cdr3_aa: CASSSTAGELFF; cdr3_nt: TGTGCCAGCAGTTCGACTGCCGGGGAGCTGTTTTTT; d_call: NA; v_call: TRBV12-3/TRBV12-4; j_call: TRBJ2-2; clone_size: NA
cdr3_aa: CASSQGPLSRETQYF; cdr3_nt: TGTGCCAGCAGCCAAGGGCCCCTCAGTCGAGAGACCCAGTACTTC; d_call: NA; v_call: TRBV3-1/TRBV3-2; j_call: TRBJ2-5; clone_size: NA
cdr3_aa: CASSPAAGTGTHEAFF; cdr3_nt: TGCGCCAGCAGCCCCGCCGCCGGGACAGGGACTCATGAAGCTTTCTTT; d_call: TRBD1; v_call: TRBV5-1; j_call: TRBJ1-1; clone_size: NA
cdr3_aa: CATSDLQGQAGSNQPQHF; cdr3_nt: TGTGCCACCAGTGATTTGCAAGGACAGGCGGGAAGCAATCAGCCCCAGCATTTT; d_call: TRBD1; v_call: TRBV24-1; j_call: TRBJ1-5; clone_size: NA
cdr3_aa: CASSPGVLTDTQYF; cdr3_nt: TGCGCCAGCAGCCCGGGGGTTCTCACAGATACGCAGTATTTT; d_call: NA; v_call: TRBV5-1; j_call: TRBJ2-3; clone_size: NA
cdr3_aa: CASSIGGGGHNYNEQFF; cdr3_nt: TGTGCCAGTAGTATAGGGGGCGGGGGTCACAACTACAATGAGCAGTTCTTC; d_call: TRBD2; v_call: TRBV19; j_call: TRBJ2-1; clone_size: NA